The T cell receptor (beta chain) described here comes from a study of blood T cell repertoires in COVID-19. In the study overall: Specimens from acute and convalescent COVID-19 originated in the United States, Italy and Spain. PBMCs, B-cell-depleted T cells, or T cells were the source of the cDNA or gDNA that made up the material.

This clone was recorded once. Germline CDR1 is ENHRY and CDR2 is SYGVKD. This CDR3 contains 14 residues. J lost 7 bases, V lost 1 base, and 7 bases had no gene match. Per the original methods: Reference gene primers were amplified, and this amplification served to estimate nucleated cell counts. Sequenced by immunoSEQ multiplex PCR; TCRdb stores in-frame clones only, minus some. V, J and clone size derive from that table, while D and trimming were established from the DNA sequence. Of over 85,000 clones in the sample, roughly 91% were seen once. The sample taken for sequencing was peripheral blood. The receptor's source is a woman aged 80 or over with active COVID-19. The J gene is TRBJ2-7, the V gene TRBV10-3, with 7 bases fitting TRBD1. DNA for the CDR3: TGTGCCATCAGTGAGTGGCAGGGGGTAGGGGAGCAGTACTTC. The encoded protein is CAISEWQGVGEQYF.